This T cell receptor (beta chain) stems from a study of shared clonotypes between healthy human individuals (dated by TCRdb to the early 2020s). Broadly, across the study: The cohort included three men and two women between 18 and 49 years of age. For each donor, CD4 naive and CD4 memory were each run on three plates, CD8 naive on two plates, and CD8 memory on one plate. The study deeply sequenced blood TCR repertoires of five healthy adults to estimate repertoire size and the extent of clonotype sharing between individuals. To increase sequencing depth and limit assay-specific biases, different laboratories used diverse techniques to prepare libraries and sequence TCR repertoires. Each donor's leukapheresis produced roughly between roughly 0.85 and 9 billion PBMCs. The study at large found these results: When several donors were compared, the shared fraction of clonotypes was about 5.5% for naive CD4, over 3% for naive CD8, about 2.5% for memory CD4, and around 0.37% for memory CD8. Naive subsets generally had larger estimated clonotype richness than memory subsets did. Clonotypes shared by all four sorted-subset donors showed higher generation probabilities than non-shared clonotypes. Sampling was restricted to blood, and TCR repertoires in tissues likely differ from the TCR repertoires found in blood. Pairwise subsampling indicated that sequencing depth was expected to affect the degree of clonotype sharing among donors. Rarefaction of sorted-subset datasets indicated incomplete sequencing despite the large sequencing depth. The genetic and exposure-history diversity represented was limited by the small number of donors.

Using the deep immunoSEQ assay, multiplex PCR amplified TCR CDR3 regions from genomic DNA. Genomic DNA extracted from each cell subset was distributed evenly over all wells of several immunoSEQ 96-well plates, and each plate served as one replicate. Each replicate PCR for sorted subsets received roughly 0.2 ug genomic DNA, equal to some 32,000 T cell genomes. The purified libraries were quantified using a Qubit 3.0 fluorometer, sized with a Bioanalyzer 2100, and then quantified again using the KAPA Library Quantification kit. Each immunoSEQ 96-well plate was sequenced on its own single-read 150-cycle Illumina NextSeq 550 flow cell. In the authors' own workflow: The immunoSEQ output contained only junctional sequences without quality scores, so filtering could not match that applied to full-length reads. Sequences were annotated with PyIR, a Python wrapper for IgBLAST v1.9, using IMGT germline references to assign V/J genes and CDR3. Reads were filtered out if the reads had weak V/J assignments (E-value above 1e-6), no CDR3, stop codons, out-of-frame junctions, or ambiguous translated residues. V3J clonotypes were defined by identical inferred V gene, J gene, and CDR3 amino acid sequence. Percentage overlap between repertoires was computed as shared unique clonotypes divided by the size of the smaller repertoire. Richness of each repertoire was evaluated using RTK rarefaction, the Chao1 estimator, and Recon v2.1 estimates of unobserved clonotypes. For all TCRbeta clonotypes obtained by the gDNA method from a handful of donors, generation probabilities were computed with OLGA. The clones in this table, taken by TCRdb from immuneACCESS, are in-frame only. Not every clone is retained; where verified, under half of the shortfall comes from an unresolved V gene, and the cause of the rest is unknown. Clone size and V and J calls were adopted from that table, with D and trimming inferred from the DNA. Across this sample there are roughly 770,000 clones, with roughly 96% seen only once. Together, the top ten hold under 0.3% of the sample.

CD8 naive samples consisted of CD45RO-negative cells that were positively selected for CCR7, yielding a CD45RA+CCR7+ population without TemRA cells. The donors were healthy, HIV-negative adults who had no recently reported acute infections or vaccinations. Only Caucasian adults living in Nashville, Tennessee, USA were represented among the donors. Blood was collected by leukapheresis, and PBMCs were isolated by Ficoll-Histopaque density gradient centrifugation and then cryopreserved in liquid nitrogen vapor phase. Analytical flow cytometry was used to check the purity and quantity of every magnetically sorted T cell population. Genomic DNA was isolated from each sorted fraction and quantified by UV absorbance on a Nanodrop 2000c. Reading the germline V gene (reference sequence) gives CDR1 MNHNY and CDR2 SVGAGI. From its cysteine to its phenylalanine, the CDR3 spans 14 amino acids. The DNA shown is the 42-base CDR3, in frame from base 1. Cut back by 6 bases and 2 bases, the V and J ends lie 11 bases apart.

Turning to this clone: The specificity of this receptor is unknown. Nothing much larger sits one base from this clone, and base qualities are not available.

Sequencing was performed on naive CD8+ T cells sorted from blood. The meaning of the sample's cell subset or site label: CD45RA+CCR7+. Recombination linked TRBV6-6 to TRBJ1-5; the D gene identity is not certain. This TCR was recovered from a man aged 25-45 years in good health. CDR3 region: CASSPVTGNQPQHF. DNA sequence: TGTGCCAGCAGCCCCGTGACGGGCAATCAGCCCCAGCATTTT.